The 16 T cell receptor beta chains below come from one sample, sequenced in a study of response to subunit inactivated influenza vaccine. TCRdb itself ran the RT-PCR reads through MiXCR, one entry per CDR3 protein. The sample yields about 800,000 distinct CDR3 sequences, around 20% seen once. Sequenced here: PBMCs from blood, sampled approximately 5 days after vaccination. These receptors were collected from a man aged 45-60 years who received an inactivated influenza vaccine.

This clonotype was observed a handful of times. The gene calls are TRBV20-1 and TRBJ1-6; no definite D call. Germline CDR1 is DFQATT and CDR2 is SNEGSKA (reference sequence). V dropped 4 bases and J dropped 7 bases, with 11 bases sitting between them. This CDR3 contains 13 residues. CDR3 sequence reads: CSAISSRNSPLHF. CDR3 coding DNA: TGCAGTGCTATAAGCAGTCGGAATTCACCCCTCCACTTT.

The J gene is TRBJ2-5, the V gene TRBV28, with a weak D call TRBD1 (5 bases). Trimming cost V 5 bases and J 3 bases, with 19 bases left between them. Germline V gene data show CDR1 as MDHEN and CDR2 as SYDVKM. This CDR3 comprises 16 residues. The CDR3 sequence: CASSPHLGAPEETQYF. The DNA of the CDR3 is TGTGCCAGCAGTCCTCATCTAGGGGCCCCAGAAGAGACCCAGTACTTC. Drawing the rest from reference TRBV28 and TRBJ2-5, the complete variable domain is DVKVTQSSRYLVKRTGEKVFLECVQDMDHENMFWYRQDPGLGLRLIYFSYDVKMKEKGDIPEGYSVSREKKERFSLILESASTNQTSMYLCASSPHLGAPEETQYFGPGTRLLVL.

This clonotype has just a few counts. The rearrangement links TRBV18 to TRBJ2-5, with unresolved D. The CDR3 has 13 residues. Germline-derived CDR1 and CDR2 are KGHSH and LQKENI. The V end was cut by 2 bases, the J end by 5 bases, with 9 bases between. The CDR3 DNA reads TGTGCCAGCTCACCATTGATCTCCGAGACCCAGTACTTC. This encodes CASSPLISETQYF. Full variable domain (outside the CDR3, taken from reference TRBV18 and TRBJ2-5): NAGVMQNPRHLVRRRGQEARLRCSPMKGHSHVYWYRQLPEEGLKFMVYLQKENIIDESGMPKERFSAEFPKEGPSILRIQQVVRGDSAAYFCASSPLISETQYFGPGTRLLVL.

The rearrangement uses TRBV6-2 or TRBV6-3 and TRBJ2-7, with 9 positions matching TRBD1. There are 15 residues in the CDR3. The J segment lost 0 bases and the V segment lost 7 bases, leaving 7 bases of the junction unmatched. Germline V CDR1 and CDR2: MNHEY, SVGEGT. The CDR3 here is CASKEGTGSSYEQYF. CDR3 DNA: TGTGCCAGCAAGGAGGGGACAGGGTCCTCCTACGAGCAGTACTTC.

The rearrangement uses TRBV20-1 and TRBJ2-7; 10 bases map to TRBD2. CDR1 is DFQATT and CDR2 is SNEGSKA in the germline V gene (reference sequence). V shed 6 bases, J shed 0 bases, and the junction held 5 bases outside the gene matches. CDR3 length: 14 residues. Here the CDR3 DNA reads TGCAGTGCGGGGAGCGGGAGGGCCTCCTACGAGCAGTACTTC. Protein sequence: CSAGSGRASYEQYF.

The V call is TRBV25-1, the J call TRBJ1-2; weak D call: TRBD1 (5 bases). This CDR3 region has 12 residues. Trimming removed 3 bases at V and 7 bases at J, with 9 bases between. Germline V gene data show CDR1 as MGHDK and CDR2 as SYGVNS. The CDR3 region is CASSDIGVGYTF. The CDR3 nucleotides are TGTGCCAGCAGTGATATAGGGGTTGGCTACACCTTC.

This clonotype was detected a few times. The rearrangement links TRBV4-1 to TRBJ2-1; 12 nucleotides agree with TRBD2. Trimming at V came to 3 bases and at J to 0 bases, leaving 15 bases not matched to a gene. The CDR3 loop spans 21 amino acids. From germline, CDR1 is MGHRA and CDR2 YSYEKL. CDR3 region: CASSHFMIGLAGTSSYNEQFF. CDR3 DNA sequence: TGCGCCAGCAGCCATTTCATGATAGGACTAGCGGGAACGAGCTCCTACAATGAGCAGTTCTTC.

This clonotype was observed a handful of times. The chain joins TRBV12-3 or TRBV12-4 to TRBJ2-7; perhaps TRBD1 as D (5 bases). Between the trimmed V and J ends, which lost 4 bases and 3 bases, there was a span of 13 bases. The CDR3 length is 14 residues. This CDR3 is CASSSAPGFYEQYF. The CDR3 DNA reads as TGTGCCAGCAGTTCCGCTCCAGGGTTCTACGAGCAGTACTTC.

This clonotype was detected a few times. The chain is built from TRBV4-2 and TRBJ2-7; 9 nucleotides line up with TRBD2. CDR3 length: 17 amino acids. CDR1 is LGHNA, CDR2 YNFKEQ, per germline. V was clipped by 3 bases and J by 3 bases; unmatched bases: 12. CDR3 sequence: CASSQVTSGSSYYEQYF. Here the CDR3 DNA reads TGTGCCAGCAGCCAGGTGACTAGCGGCTCGTCCTACTACGAGCAGTACTTC.

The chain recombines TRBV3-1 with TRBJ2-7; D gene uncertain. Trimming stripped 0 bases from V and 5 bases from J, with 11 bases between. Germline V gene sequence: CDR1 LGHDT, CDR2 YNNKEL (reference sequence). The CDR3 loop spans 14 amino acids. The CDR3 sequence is CASSQEGRRDEQYF. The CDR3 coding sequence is TGTGCCAGCAGCCAAGAAGGCCGACGGGACGAGCAGTACTTC.

CDR3 DNA sequence: TGTGCCAGCAGCCCACAAAGCGGGAGAGCTGATGAGCAGTTCTTC. It yields the protein CASSPQSGRADEQFF. The chain carries TRBV7-3 and TRBJ2-1, with 8 nucleotides matching TRBD2. V lost 5 bases, J lost 8 bases, and 11 bases stayed unmatched. CDR1 and CDR2 from the germline V gene are SGHTA and FQGTGA. The CDR3 sequence is 15 residues long.

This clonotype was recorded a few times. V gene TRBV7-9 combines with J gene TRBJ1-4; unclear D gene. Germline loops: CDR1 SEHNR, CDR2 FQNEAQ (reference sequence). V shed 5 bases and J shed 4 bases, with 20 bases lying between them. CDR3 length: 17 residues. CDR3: CASSLVRAATVNEKLFF. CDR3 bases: TGTGCCAGCAGCCTAGTACGGGCCGCCACCGTTAATGAAAAACTGTTTTTT. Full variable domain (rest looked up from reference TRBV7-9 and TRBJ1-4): DTGVSQNPRHKITKRGQNVTFRCDPISEHNRLYWYRQTLGQGPEFLTYFQNEAQLEKSRLLSDRFSAERPKGSFSTLEIQRTEQGDSAMYLCASSLVRAATVNEKLFFGSGTQLSVL.

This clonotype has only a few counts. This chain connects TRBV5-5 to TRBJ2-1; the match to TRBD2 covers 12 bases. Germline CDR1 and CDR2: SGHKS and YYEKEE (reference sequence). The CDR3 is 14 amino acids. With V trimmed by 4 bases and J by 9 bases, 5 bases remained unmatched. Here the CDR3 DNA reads TGTGCCAGCAGCCCTAGCGGGGGGGCGGGTGAGCAGTTCTTC. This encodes CASSPSGGAGEQFF.

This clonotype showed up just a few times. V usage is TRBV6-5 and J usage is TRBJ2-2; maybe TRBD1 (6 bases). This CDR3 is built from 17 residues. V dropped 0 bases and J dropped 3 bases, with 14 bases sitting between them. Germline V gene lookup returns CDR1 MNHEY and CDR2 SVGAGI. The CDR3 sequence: CASSYSSQGRYTGELFF. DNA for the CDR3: TGTGCCAGCAGTTACTCGTCCCAGGGGCGATACACCGGGGAGCTGTTTTTT.

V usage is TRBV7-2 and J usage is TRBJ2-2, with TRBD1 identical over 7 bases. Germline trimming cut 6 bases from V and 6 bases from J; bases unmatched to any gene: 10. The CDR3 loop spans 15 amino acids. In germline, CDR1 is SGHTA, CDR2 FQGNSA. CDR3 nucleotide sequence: TGTGCCAGCAGTTCTAGAATCACAGGGGCCGGGGAGCTGTTTTTT. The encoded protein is CASSSRITGAGELFF.

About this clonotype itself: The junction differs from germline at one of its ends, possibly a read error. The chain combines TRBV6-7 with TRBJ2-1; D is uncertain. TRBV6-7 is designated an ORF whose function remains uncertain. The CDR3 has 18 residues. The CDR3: CTSSPRIPLSESYNEQFF. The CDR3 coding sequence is TGTACCAGCAGTCCGCGCATTCCGCTTTCCGAATCCTACAATGAGCAGTTCTTC.